This T cell receptor (beta chain) was identified during a study of shared clonotypes between healthy human individuals (dated by TCRdb to 2020 to 2021). In terms of the full investigation: A few men and two women, aged 18 to 49 years, made up the cohort. To increase sequencing depth and limit assay-specific biases, TCR repertoire library preparation and sequencing were carried out by different laboratories using diverse techniques. Per donor, leukapheresis produced somewhere between about 0.94 and 10 billion PBMCs. For each donor, three plates each were used for CD4 naive and CD4 memory, two plates were used for CD8 naive, and one plate was used for CD8 memory. Blood TCR repertoires of five healthy adults were deeply sequenced to estimate repertoire size and the extent of clonotype sharing between individuals. What the authors observed across the whole study: Clonotypes shared by all four sorted-subset donors showed higher generation probabilities than non-shared clonotypes. Sampling was restricted to blood, and TCR repertoires in tissue are likely to differ from TCR repertoires in blood. About 4.5% of naive CD4, 3.5% of naive CD8, roughly 2.4% of memory CD4, and about 0.4% of memory CD8 clonotypes were shared across several donors. Incomplete sequencing was indicated by rarefaction of sorted-subset datasets, despite the large sequencing depth. Naive subsets generally had larger estimated clonotype richness than memory subsets did. The genetic and exposure-history diversity represented was limited by the small number of donors. Pairwise subsampling led to the expectation that sequencing depth would affect the degree of clonotype sharing among donors.

For the CD8 naive samples, CD45RO-negative cells were positively selected for CCR7, yielding a CD45RA+CCR7+ population from which TemRA cells were excluded. The donors were healthy, HIV-negative adults who had no recently reported acute infections or vaccinations. Only Caucasian adults living in Nashville, Tennessee, USA were represented among the donors. Blood was collected by leukapheresis, and PBMCs were isolated by Ficoll-Histopaque density gradient centrifugation and then cryopreserved in liquid nitrogen vapor phase. Analytical flow cytometry was used to check the purity and quantity of each magnetically sorted T cell population. Genomic DNA was isolated from every sorted fraction and measured by UV absorbance on a Nanodrop 2000c. In the case of this clone: This clone's antigen is unknown. No much larger clone is present one base from it, and per-base qualities are unavailable.

Using the deep immunoSEQ assay, TCR CDR3 regions were amplified from genomic DNA by multiplex PCR. Extracted genomic DNA from each cell subset was spread evenly across all wells of several immunoSEQ 96-well plates, with each plate serving as a replicate. Each replicate PCR for sorted subsets received about 210 ng genomic DNA, equal to roughly 30,000 T cell genomes. Purified libraries were measured with a Qubit 3.0 fluorometer, size-checked on a Bioanalyzer 2100, and measured again with the KAPA Library Quantification kit. Each immunoSEQ 96-well plate was sequenced on its own single-read 150-cycle Illumina NextSeq 550 flow cell. Per the authors' processing: Because the immunoSEQ output included only junctional sequences and no quality scores, the filtering could not be the same as the filtering used for full-length reads. To assign V/J genes and CDR3, sequences were annotated against IMGT germline references using PyIR, a Python wrapper for IgBLAST v1.9. Any read was removed if the V/J assignment was weak (E-value above 1e-6), the CDR3 was missing, or the read contained stop codons, out-of-frame junctions, or ambiguous translated residues. A V3J clonotype was defined by an identical inferred V gene, J gene, and CDR3 amino acid sequence. The percentage overlap between two repertoires was calculated by dividing the number of shared unique clonotypes by the size of the smaller repertoire. Three approaches were used to assess repertoire richness: RTK rarefaction, the Chao1 estimator, and Recon v2.1 estimates of unobserved clonotypes. For all TCRbeta clonotypes obtained by the gDNA method from several donors, generation probabilities were computed with OLGA. This is the immuneACCESS table as TCRdb keeps it, with only in-frame sequences that have V and J called. A part of the clones is gone; compared with another copy, unresolved V genes explain less than half, and the rest is unexplained. D and trimming were read from the DNA, whereas the V and J calls and clone size are those reported in that table. A total of roughly 2 million clones appear in this sample, about 95% of them only once. The top ten hold 1.1% of the sample.

Unmatched junction bases come to 12, with V trimmed by 0 bases and J by 3 bases. Reading the germline V gene gives CDR1 SGHDN and CDR2 FVKESK. Spanning cysteine to phenylalanine, the CDR3 consists of 18 amino acids. Here the CDR3 DNA is all that survives: 54 bases in frame from base 1. Sequencing used naive CD8+ T cells sorted from blood. The sample's cell subset or site label, in plain terms: CD45RA+CCR7+. The sequence was collected from a man younger than 35 in good health. The sequence is built from TRBV14 and TRBJ1-2, with 8 junctional bases fitting TRBD1. At the DNA level, the sequence is TGTGCCAGCAGCCAAGATATCAGGGGGCGGAACATCGACTATGGCTACACCTTC. Its amino acids are CASSQDIRGRNIDYGYTF.